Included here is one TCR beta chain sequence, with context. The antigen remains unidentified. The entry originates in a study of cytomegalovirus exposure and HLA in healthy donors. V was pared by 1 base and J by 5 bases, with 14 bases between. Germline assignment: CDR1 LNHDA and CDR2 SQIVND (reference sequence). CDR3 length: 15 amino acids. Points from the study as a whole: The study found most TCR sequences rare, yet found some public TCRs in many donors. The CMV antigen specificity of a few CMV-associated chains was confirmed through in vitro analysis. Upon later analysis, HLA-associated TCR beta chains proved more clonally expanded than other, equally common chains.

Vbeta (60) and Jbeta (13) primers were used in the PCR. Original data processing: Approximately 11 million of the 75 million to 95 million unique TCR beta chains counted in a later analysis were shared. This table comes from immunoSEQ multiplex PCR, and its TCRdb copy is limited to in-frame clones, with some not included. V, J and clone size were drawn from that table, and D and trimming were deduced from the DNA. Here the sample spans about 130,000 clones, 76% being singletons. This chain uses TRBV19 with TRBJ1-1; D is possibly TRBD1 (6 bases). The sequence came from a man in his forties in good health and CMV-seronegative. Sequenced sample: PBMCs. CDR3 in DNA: TGTGCCAGTAGTATAGGAGTCGTGAGGGGGACTGAAGCTTTCTTT. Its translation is CASSIGVVRGTEAFF.